A single sample gave rise to the 9 T cell receptor beta chains below, sequenced in a study of blood T cell repertoires in COVID-19. TCRdb's copy holds only in-frame clones and misses some; the assay was immunoSEQ multiplex PCR. Of 150,000 to 200,000 clones listed, approximately 83% were seen once; the top ten hold around 8.3%. The specimen sequenced was peripheral blood. These receptors came from a man between 60 and 70 years old with acute or convalescent COVID-19.

The chain joins TRBV2 to TRBJ1-1; tentatively, D is TRBD1 (6 bases). V was pared by 6 bases and J by 2 bases, with 10 bases between. Germline V gene sequence: CDR1 SNHLY, CDR2 FYNNEI. This CDR3 contains 13 residues. CDR3: CASSGQPNTEAFF. DNA for the CDR3: TGTGCCAGCAGCGGACAGCCAAACACTGAAGCTTTCTTT.

The genes are TRBV27 and TRBJ2-1, with 10 bases identical to TRBD2. Per germline, CDR1 MNHEY and CDR2 SMNVEV (reference sequence). The CDR3 is made up of 16 amino acids. Losses at the gene ends were 6 bases for V and 4 bases for J; bases not matched to a gene: 9. CDR3 DNA: TGTGCCAGCAGAGCTATAGCGGGAGGATCGTACAATGAGCAGTTCTTC. Its translation: CASRAIAGGSYNEQFF.

About this clone itself: Other DNA sequences in the same sample also yield this CDR3. The chain couples TRBV5-1 to TRBJ1-4; D may be TRBD1 (5 bases). CDR1 is SGHRS and CDR2 is YFSETQ in the germline V gene. This CDR3 contains 14 residues. V dropped 1 base and J dropped 2 bases, with 6 bases sitting between them. The CDR3: CASSLQGTNEKLFF. In nucleotides, the CDR3 is TGCGCCAGCAGCTTGCAGGGTACTAATGAAAAACTGTTTTTT. Filled out from reference TRBV5-1 and TRBJ1-4, the complete variable domain reads KAGVTQTPRYLIKTRGQQVTLSCSPISGHRSVSWYQQTPGQGLQFLFEYFSETQRNKGNFPGRFSGRQFSNSRSEMNVSTLELGDSALYLCASSLQGTNEKLFFGSGTQLSVL.

The chain combines TRBV2 with TRBJ1-1; 7 bases align to TRBD1. The V segment lost 3 bases and the J segment 3 bases; nucleotides outside the gene matches: 4. Germline values: CDR1 SNHLY, CDR2 FYNNEI. This CDR3 is 14 amino acids long. CDR3 sequence reads: CASSDEGADTEAFF. Here the CDR3 DNA reads TGTGCCAGCAGTGACGAGGGGGCAGACACTGAAGCTTTCTTT.

This clone was recorded once. This chain links TRBV6-1 with TRBJ1-2; D might be TRBD1 (5 bases). The germline V gene encodes CDR1 MNHNS and CDR2 SASEGT. This CDR3 comprises 16 residues. Trimming took 4 bases from V and 1 from J, leaving 16 bases between them. The CDR3 DNA sequence: TGTGCCAGCAGTGGGGGGGATCCGCGGCATAACTATGGCTACACCTTC. It codes for CASSGGDPRHNYGYTF.

The chain uses TRBV28 and TRBJ1-3; 7 nucleotides align to TRBD1. CDR1 is MDHEN and CDR2 is SYDVKM in the germline V gene. The ends lost 2 bases at V and 3 bases at J; junction bases unmatched: 7. This CDR3 spans 16 amino acids. As DNA, the CDR3 is TGTGCCAGCAGTTTACCCCTGACAGGGAGTGGAAACACCATATATTTT. This translates into CASSLPLTGSGNTIYF.

V is TRBV4-1 and J is TRBJ1-1; D is unclear. The V end lost 4 bases, the J end lost 0 bases, and 12 bases lay between the germline ends. This CDR3 contains 15 residues. Germline V lookup: CDR1 MGHRA, CDR2 YSYEKL. The CDR3 sequence: CASSLGLSVNTEAFF. CDR3 DNA sequence: TGCGCCAGCAGCCTAGGACTGTCGGTGAACACTGAAGCTTTCTTT.

This clone is a singleton in its sample. This chain links TRBV6-5 with TRBJ1-1, with TRBD1 identical over 8 bases. CDR1 MNHEY and CDR2 SVGAGI come from the germline V gene. The CDR3 sequence is 15 residues long. V lost 6 bases to trimming and J lost 1 base; unmatched junction nucleotides: 7. DNA of the CDR3: TGTGCCAGCAGAATCAACAGGGGGACGAACACTGAAGCTTTCTTT. It yields the protein CASRINRGTNTEAFF.

The chain employs TRBV5-4 and TRBJ2-3, with 8 bases matching TRBD2. Per germline, CDR1 SGHNT and CDR2 YYREEE (reference sequence). The CDR3 has 14 residues. After removal of 4 bases from V and 4 bases from J, the junction contained 5 bases not matched to a gene. This CDR3 is CASSPGLAPDTQYF. The CDR3 DNA sequence: TGTGCCAGCAGCCCCGGACTAGCTCCAGATACGCAGTATTTT.